These 4 T cell receptor beta chains originate from one sample sequenced in a study of OX40 agonist ivuxolimab in advanced cancers. The method was immunoSEQ multiplex PCR; TCRdb's version includes in-frame clones alone and lacks a portion of them. The sample lists under 85,000 clones, about 84% occurring once. The starting material was CD4+ or CD8+ T cells sorted from blood, obtained in a trial of the OX40 agonist ivuxolimab. These receptors originate from an adult with an advanced solid tumor such as melanoma, head and neck, liver or kidney cancer.

The chain is built from TRBV7-2 and TRBJ2-1; 9 bases are shared with TRBD2. V gave up 1 base and J gave up 7 bases; unmatched junction bases: 2. Germline-derived CDR1 and CDR2 are SGHTA and FQGNSA. CDR3 length: 14 residues. The CDR3 sequence is CASSLVTSGNEQFF. CDR3 nucleotides: TGTGCCAGCAGCTTAGTAACTAGCGGGAATGAGCAGTTCTTC.

The CDR3 protein is CASSYSGTGSNYGYTF. For the CDR3, the DNA is TGTGCCAGCAGTTACTCCGGGACAGGATCTAACTATGGCTACACCTTC. The J gene is TRBJ1-2, the V gene TRBV6-5; 8 bases agree with TRBD1. The length of the CDR3 is 16 residues. The V gene's germline CDR1 is MNHEY and CDR2 SVGAGI. The V gene end was trimmed by 0 bases and the J gene end by 0 bases; junction bases not matched to a gene: 3.

This clone was recorded many times. The chain joins TRBV6-5 to TRBJ1-6; D call uncertain. The length of the CDR3 is 14 residues. Germline V gene sequence: CDR1 MNHEY, CDR2 SVGAGI. V was trimmed by 6 bases and J by 8 bases, leaving 14 bases between them. Here the CDR3 DNA reads TGTGCCAGCAGCCTCAACAGCGGGGATTCACCCCTCCACTTT. Protein product: CASSLNSGDSPLHF.

Turning to this clone: Other DNA sequences in this sample translate to the same CDR3. The CDR3 nucleotides read TGTGCCAGCAGCTTGGCGGGGGTGGGAGAGACCCAGTACTTC. Its translation is CASSLAGVGETQYF. The chain uses TRBV5-4 and TRBJ2-5; TRBD2 might be the D (6 bases). Trimming shortened V by 0 bases and J by 4 bases, and 10 bases separated the two germline ends. Germline CDR1 reads SGHNT; CDR2 reads YYREEE (reference sequence). The CDR3 is made up of 14 amino acids.